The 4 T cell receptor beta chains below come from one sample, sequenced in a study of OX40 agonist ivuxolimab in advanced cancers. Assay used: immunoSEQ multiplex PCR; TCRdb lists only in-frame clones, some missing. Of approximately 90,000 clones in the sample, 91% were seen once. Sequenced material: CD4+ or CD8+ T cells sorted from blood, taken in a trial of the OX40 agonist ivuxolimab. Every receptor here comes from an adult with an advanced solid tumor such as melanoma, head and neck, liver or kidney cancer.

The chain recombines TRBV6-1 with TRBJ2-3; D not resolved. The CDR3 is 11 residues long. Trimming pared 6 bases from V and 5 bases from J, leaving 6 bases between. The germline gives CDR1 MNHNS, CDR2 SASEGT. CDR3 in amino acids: CASRGLDTQYF. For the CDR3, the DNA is TGTGCCAGCAGGGGTTTAGATACGCAGTATTTT.

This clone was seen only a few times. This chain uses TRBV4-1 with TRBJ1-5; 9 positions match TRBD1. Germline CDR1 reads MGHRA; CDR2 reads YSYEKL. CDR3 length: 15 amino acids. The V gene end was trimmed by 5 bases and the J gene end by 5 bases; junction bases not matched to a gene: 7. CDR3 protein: CASSVRDREDQPQHF. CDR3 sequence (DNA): TGCGCCAGCAGCGTCCGGGACAGGGAGGATCAGCCCCAGCATTTT.

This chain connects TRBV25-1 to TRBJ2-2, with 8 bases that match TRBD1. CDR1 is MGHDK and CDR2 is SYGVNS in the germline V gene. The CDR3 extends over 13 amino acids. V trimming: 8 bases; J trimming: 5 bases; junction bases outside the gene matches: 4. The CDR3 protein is CASGWTGTGELFF. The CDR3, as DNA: TGTGCCAGCGGCTGGACAGGGACCGGGGAGCTGTTTTTT.

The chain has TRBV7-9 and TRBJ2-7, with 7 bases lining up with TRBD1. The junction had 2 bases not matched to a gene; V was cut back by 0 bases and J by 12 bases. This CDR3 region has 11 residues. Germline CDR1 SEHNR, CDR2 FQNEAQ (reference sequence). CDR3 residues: CASSLATGLYF. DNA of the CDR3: TGTGCCAGCAGCTTAGCGACAGGGCTGTACTTC.